These T cell receptor beta chains were read from a single sample in a study of T-cell reconstitution after alpha-beta-depleted transplantation in children. TCRdb re-called the PCR reads with MiXCR, one entry per CDR3 protein. The sample includes some 640,000 distinct CDR3 sequences, approximately 16% of them seen just once. This material consisted of PBMCs from the stem cell graft donor, taken from the stem cell graft. These receptors were collected from a human donor who donated a stem cell graft to a child with acute myeloid leukemia. Both conserved end residues are part of each CDR3. D genes are given only for firm matches. Clone size is stated in some rows and not others, as once, few, many or a class when expanded.

J	D	size	V	DNA	CDR3
TRBJ2-5	-	-	TRBV4-2	TGTGCCAGCAGCCAGGATTGGGGAATCCAAGAGACCCAGTACTTC	CASSQDWGIQETQYF
TRBJ1-1	-	once	TRBV11-2	TGTGCCAGCAGCTTAGAATTGCGGATGCGGGAAGGGATGGGAGCTTTCTTT	CASSLELRMREGMGAFF
TRBJ2-1	-	many	TRBV29-1	TGCAGCGTTGATGTGGCAGGGGGCGGGAGTGAGCAGTTCTTC	CSVDVAGGGSEQFF
TRBJ1-1	-	-	TRBV5-1	TGCGCCAGCAGCCTCGACACAGGTTTTAACACTGAAGCTTTCTTT	CASSLDTGFNTEAFF
TRBJ2-6	TRBD1	few	TRBV5-1	TGCGCCAGCAGCAGTGGGACAGGGTTCCTCGCTTCTGGGGCCAACGTCCTGACTTTC	CASSSGTGFLASGANVLTF
TRBJ2-5	TRBD2	-	TRBV5-1	TGCGCCAGCAGCTCGACTAGCGGGGAAGGAGAGACCCAGTACTTC	CASSSTSGEGETQYF
TRBJ2-5	-	few	TRBV5-1	TGCGCCAGCAGCTTGAAGGTCGCAGTGGGCGAGACCCAGTACTTC	CASSLKVAVGETQYF
TRBJ1-1	-	many	TRBV20-1	TGCAGTGCTAGAGAGTCGGTGAACACTGAAGCTTTCTTT	CSARESVNTEAFF
TRBJ1-1	-	few	TRBV7-9	TGTGCCAGCAGCTTAGCGGTAGGGCTGAAGACTGAAGCTTTCTTT	CASSLAVGLKTEAFF
TRBJ2-7	TRBD1	few	TRBV5-1	TGCGCCAGCAGCTCTGACAGGGAAGACGAGCAGTACTTC	CASSSDREDEQYF
TRBJ2-1	TRBD2	many	TRBV20-1	TGCAGTGCTATGCTAGCGGGCGTCGCCAATGAGCAGTTCTTC	CSAMLAGVANEQFF
TRBJ1-2	-	many	TRBV5-1	TGCGCCAGCAGCTTTGCAGGCAACTATGGCTACACCTTC	CASSFAGNYGYTF
TRBJ2-4	-	-	TRBV25-1	TGTGCCAGCAGTGGGGGAATAGCCAAAAACATTCAGTACTTC	CASSGGIAKNIQYF
TRBJ2-1	TRBD2	few	TRBV5-1	TGCGCCAGCAGCTTGCTATTCCATAGCGGGGGGGCTTTCGATGAGCAGTTCTTC	CASSLLFHSGGAFDEQFF
TRBJ2-2	TRBD2	many	TRBV6-1	TGTGCCAGCAATACGGGGGGGCCCGGGGAGCTGTTTTTT	CASNTGGPGELFF
TRBJ2-1	TRBD1	-	TRBV10-3	TGTGCCCTTCGGACAGGGAGGTGGAATGAGCAGTTCTTC	CALRTGRWNEQFF
TRBJ2-3	TRBD2	many	TRBV20-1	TGCAGTGCGGGCAGCGGGGGGGCGACAGATACGCAGTATTTT	CSAGSGGATDTQYF
TRBJ1-1	-	few	TRBV12-3/TRBV12-4	TGTGCCAGCAGTTCACGAGGATCGGGGGCTTGGGCTGAAGCTTTCTTT	CASSSRGSGAWAEAFF
TRBJ1-1	-	-	TRBV7-9	TGTGCCAGCACCCTATATAACACTGAAGCTTTCTTT	CASTLYNTEAFF
TRBJ2-7	-	many	TRBV10-3	TGTGCCATCAGTGAGGTTGGAGAGGGAATCGCCTACGAGCAGTACTTC	CAISEVGEGIAYEQYF
TRBJ2-5	-	many	TRBV12-3/TRBV12-4	TGTGCCAGCAGTTTAGACCGTCTGGAGACCCAGTACTTC	CASSLDRLETQYF
TRBJ2-1	TRBD1	-	TRBV20-1	TGCAGTGCTAGAGATTGGGACAGGGGGTCCGATGAGCAGTTCTTC	CSARDWDRGSDEQFF
TRBJ2-5	-	few	TRBV5-6	TGTGCCAGCAGCTTGTTTTTTTGGCGACCTCAAGAGACCCAGTACTTC	CASSLFFWRPQETQYF
TRBJ1-6	TRBD1	many	TRBV7-2	TGTGCCAGCAGCTCCGGGACAGGGGGTTATTCACCCCTCCACTTT	CASSSGTGGYSPLHF
TRBJ2-4	-	-	TRBV5-1	TGCGCCAGCAGCTTGGACCAGAGAGCCAAAAACATTCAGTACTTC	CASSLDQRAKNIQYF
TRBJ2-1	TRBD2	many	TRBV7-2	TGTGCCAGCAGCCCAGGAGGCGCGGGGGGAGTCCTGAGTGAGCAGTTCTTC	CASSPGGAGGVLSEQFF
TRBJ2-3	-	-	TRBV12-3/TRBV12-4	TGTGCCAGCAGTCTCTACACGGGGGGCACAGATACGCAGTATTTT	CASSLYTGGTDTQYF
TRBJ2-1	-	-	TRBV24-1	TGTGCCACCAGTGATTTCGGGGGCCACAATGAGCAGTTCTTC	CATSDFGGHNEQFF
TRBJ2-2	-	many	TRBV4-3	TGCGCCAGCAGCTGGATAGGGGACACCGGGGAGCTGTTTTTT	CASSWIGDTGELFF
TRBJ1-6	TRBD1	few	TRBV20-1	TGCAGTGCCACGTTACCGGGACAGGGGATTTATAATTCACCCCTCCACTTT	CSATLPGQGIYNSPLHF
TRBJ2-6	TRBD1	-	TRBV27	TGTGCCAGCAGACCGGGACAGGGGCCGTCTGGGGCCAACGTCCTGACTTTC	CASRPGQGPSGANVLTF
TRBJ1-5	TRBD1	few	TRBV12-3/TRBV12-4	TGTGCCAGCAGTTTAGCGCGGACAGGGTATCAGCCCCAGCATTTT	CASSLARTGYQPQHF
TRBJ2-5	TRBD2	-	TRBV7-6	TGTGCCAGCAGCCCCCGCTCTGGGTATAGGCTAGCGGTCGAGACCCAGTACTTC	CASSPRSGYRLAVETQYF
TRBJ2-5	-	many	TRBV12-3/TRBV12-4	TGTGCCAGCAGTTTTGGTGGGAAAGAGACCCAGTACTTC	CASSFGGKETQYF